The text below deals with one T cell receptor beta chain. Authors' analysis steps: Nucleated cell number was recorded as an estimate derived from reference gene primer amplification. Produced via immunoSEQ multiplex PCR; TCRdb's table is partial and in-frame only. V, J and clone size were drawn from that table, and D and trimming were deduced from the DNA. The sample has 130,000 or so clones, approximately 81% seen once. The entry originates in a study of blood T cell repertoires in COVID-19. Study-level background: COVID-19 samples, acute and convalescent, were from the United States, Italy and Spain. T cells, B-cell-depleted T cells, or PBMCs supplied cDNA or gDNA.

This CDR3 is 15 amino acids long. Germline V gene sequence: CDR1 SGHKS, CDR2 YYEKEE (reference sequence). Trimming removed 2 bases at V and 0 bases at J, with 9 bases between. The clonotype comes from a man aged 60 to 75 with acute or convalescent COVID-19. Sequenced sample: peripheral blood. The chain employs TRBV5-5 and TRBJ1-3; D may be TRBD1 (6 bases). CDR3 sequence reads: CASSLQGFSGNTIYF. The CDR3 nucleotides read TGTGCCAGCAGCTTACAGGGTTTCTCTGGAAACACCATATATTTT.